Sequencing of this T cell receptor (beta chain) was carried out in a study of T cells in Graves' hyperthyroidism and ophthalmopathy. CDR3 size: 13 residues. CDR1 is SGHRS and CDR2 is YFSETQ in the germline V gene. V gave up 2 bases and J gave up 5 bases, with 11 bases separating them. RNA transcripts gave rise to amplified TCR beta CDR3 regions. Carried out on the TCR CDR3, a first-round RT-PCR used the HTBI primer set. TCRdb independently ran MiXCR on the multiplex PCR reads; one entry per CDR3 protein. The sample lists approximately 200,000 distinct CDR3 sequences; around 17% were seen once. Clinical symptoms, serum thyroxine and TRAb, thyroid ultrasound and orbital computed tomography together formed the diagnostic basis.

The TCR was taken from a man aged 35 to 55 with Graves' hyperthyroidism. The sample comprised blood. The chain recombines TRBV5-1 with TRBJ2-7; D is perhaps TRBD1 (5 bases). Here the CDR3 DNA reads TGCGCCAGCAGCTTACGCGACAGCCACGAGCAGTACTTC. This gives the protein CASSLRDSHEQYF.